Listed here are 19 T cell receptor beta chains from one sample, sequenced in a study of identical twins. TCRdb fed the 5' RACE reads into MiXCR, producing one record per CDR3 protein. The repertoire includes about 570,000 distinct CDR3 sequences, 9.6% of them detected once, and roughly 3% sits in the top ten. The data were also submitted as part of a second study, on yellow fever vaccine responses in identical twins.

The specimen was PBMCs. The receptor set was obtained from a woman aged 18-29 years in good health.

The chain uses TRBV10-1 and TRBJ2-7, with D unresolved. CDR3 size: 13 residues. V shed 2 bases and J shed 4 bases, with 9 bases lying between them. Per the germline V gene, CDR1 is WNHNN and CDR2 is SYGVQD (reference sequence). The CDR3 nucleotides are TGCGCCAGCAGTGAGAGCGTCGGATACGAGCAGTACTTC. Protein sequence: CASSESVGYEQYF.

This clonotype appeared a few times. This sequence joins TRBV9 and TRBJ1-2, with a possible D match to TRBD1 (6 bases). This CDR3 is 13 amino acids long. Germline V lookup: CDR1 SGDLS, CDR2 YYNGEE. The V end was cut by 5 bases, the J end by 5 bases, with 13 bases between. In DNA, the CDR3 is TGTGCCAGCAGAGGGACATCGTCGTATGGCTACACCTTC. Translating gives CASRGTSSYGYTF.

This clonotype has at least ten counts. The chain carries TRBV4-3 and TRBJ2-1; perhaps TRBD1 as D (6 bases). In germline, CDR1 is LGHNA, CDR2 YSLEER. V shed 3 bases and J shed 7 bases, with 10 bases lying between them. This CDR3 spans 13 amino acids. The CDR3 protein is CASSHGQSNEQFF. The CDR3 coding sequence is TGCGCCAGCAGCCACGGACAGTCTAATGAGCAGTTCTTC.

This clonotype was recorded a few times. V usage is TRBV12-3 or TRBV12-4 and J usage is TRBJ2-1, with D possibly being TRBD2 (7 bases). The CDR3 sequence is 13 residues long. Trimming took off 3 bases at V and 12 bases at J, with 15 bases between the two ends. CDR3 region: CASSFPLGGAQFF. The CDR3 DNA is TGTGCCAGCAGTTTCCCCCTGGGGGGGGCGCAGTTCTTC.

This clonotype was counted at least ten times. This sequence joins TRBV6-5 and TRBJ1-2; the D is unclear. There are 14 residues in the CDR3. Germline V lookup: CDR1 MNHEY, CDR2 SVGAGI. V dropped 0 bases and J dropped 2 bases, with 7 bases sitting between them. CDR3 coding DNA: TGTGCCAGCAGTTACTCCGGACTGAACTATGGCTACACCTTC. Its protein is CASSYSGLNYGYTF.

The J gene is TRBJ1-4, the V gene TRBV7-8; D remains unclear. CDR3 length: 14 residues. The V gene's germline CDR1 is SGHVS and CDR2 FQNEAQ. Trimming took 3 bases from V and 7 from J, leaving 12 bases between them. The CDR3 reads CASSFGIQAEKLFF. The CDR3 DNA sequence: TGTGCCAGCAGCTTTGGGATACAAGCTGAAAAACTGTTTTTT.

This clonotype was observed many times. This chain uses TRBV29-1 with TRBJ1-3; the D gene is possibly TRBD1 (5 bases). This CDR3 spans 15 amino acids. V was shortened by 0 bases and J by 2 bases, with 11 bases between the two germline ends. The germline CDR1 and CDR2 sequences are SQVTM and ANQGSEA. In DNA, the CDR3 is TGCAGCGTTGAAGATTGGACAACCGCTGGAAACACCATATATTTT. This gives the protein CSVEDWTTAGNTIYF.

The sample holds a few counts of this clonotype. The V call is TRBV4-2, the J call TRBJ2-5; D remains unclear. This CDR3 comprises 14 residues. Trimming stripped 2 bases from V and 4 bases from J, with 11 bases between. Germline values: CDR1 LGHNA, CDR2 YNFKEQ. CDR3 in DNA: TGTGCCAGCAGCCAAAGACTCGCCTCAGAGACCCAGTACTTC. Translating it yields CASSQRLASETQYF.

J is TRBJ2-1 and V is TRBV14; the D is unclear. V dropped 2 bases and J dropped 5 bases, with 13 bases sitting between them. The CDR3 extends over 15 amino acids. Germline CDR1 SGHDN, CDR2 FVKESK. For the CDR3, the DNA is TGTGCCAGCAGCCAAATAGAATGGAGAGACAATGAGCAGTTCTTC. It is translated as CASSQIEWRDNEQFF.

This clonotype was seen many times. CDR3 loop: CASSGKGVWGMTFFTSTDTQYF. CDR3 nucleotides: TGTGCCAGCAGCGGGAAGGGTGTGTGGGGGATGACTTTCTTCACCAGCACAGATACGCAGTATTTT. The chain is built from TRBV9 and TRBJ2-3, with D perhaps assigned TRBD1 or TRBD2 (5 bases each). Trimming took 3 bases from V and 0 from J, leaving 32 bases between them. The CDR3 totals 22 residues. In germline, CDR1 is SGDLS, CDR2 YYNGEE.

This chain links TRBV10-3 with TRBJ2-3; D uncertain. Trimming removed 4 bases at V and 0 bases at J, with 8 bases between. Germline assignment: CDR1 ENHRY and CDR2 SYGVKD. This CDR3 has 14 amino acids. CDR3 loop: CAISAETSTDTQYF. The CDR3 coding sequence is TGTGCCATCAGTGCAGAAACTAGCACAGATACGCAGTATTTT.

This clonotype was counted a few times. This chain uses TRBV7-8 with TRBJ2-7; TRBD1 matches at 8 bases. J was trimmed by 5 bases and V by 5 bases; bases with no gene match: 17. Germline V lookup: CDR1 SGHVS, CDR2 FQNEAQ. CDR3 length: 17 residues. Here the CDR3 reads CASSQKRTGGIRNEQYF. CDR3 nucleotide sequence: TGTGCCAGCAGCCAGAAAAGAACAGGGGGTATAAGGAACGAGCAGTACTTC.

The V and J genes are TRBV18 and TRBJ1-2, with D possibly being TRBD1 (6 bases). Trimming left V 0 bases short and J 4 bases short, with 9 bases between. CDR3 size: 14 residues. Germline-derived CDR1 and CDR2 are KGHSH and LQKENI. CDR3 in amino acids: CASSPPSRGYGYTF. As DNA, the CDR3 is TGTGCCAGCTCACCACCTTCCAGGGGCTATGGCTACACCTTC.

This clonotype was picked up many times. The genes are TRBV6-2 or TRBV6-3 and TRBJ2-6; D possibly corresponds to TRBD1 (6 bases). V lost 5 bases and J lost 0, with 17 bases in between. There are 18 residues in the CDR3. In germline, CDR1 is MNHEY, CDR2 SVGEGT. CDR3: CASSTRPIQGSGANVLTF. The CDR3 region has the DNA TGTGCCAGCAGTACCCGACCAATACAGGGCTCTGGGGCCAACGTCCTGACTTTC.

Notes on this clonotype: A much larger clone lies a single base off, so this may be a read error. The rearrangement links TRBV10-3 to TRBJ2-1; 9 bases align to TRBD1. The CDR3 totals 14 residues. Per germline, CDR1 ENHRY and CDR2 SYGVKD. With V trimmed by 7 bases and J by 7 bases, 8 bases remained unmatched. The CDR3 protein is CAINPGQGANEQFF. The CDR3 nucleotides are TGTGCCATCAATCCGGGACAGGGAGCGAATGAGCAGTTCTTC.

There are a few counts of this clonotype. This sequence joins TRBV11-2 and TRBJ1-6; 7 bases align to TRBD1. The ends lost 1 base at V and 4 bases at J; junction bases unmatched: 7. This CDR3 region has 17 residues. CDR1 and CDR2 (germline): SGHAT, FQNNGV. CDR3 residues: CASSLAQTGRYNSPLHF. CDR3 DNA: TGTGCCAGCAGCTTAGCCCAGACAGGGCGGTATAATTCACCCCTCCACTTT.

The genes are TRBV9 and TRBJ2-7, with D unresolved. This CDR3 comprises 14 residues. From germline, CDR1 is SGDLS and CDR2 YYNGEE. The V end lost 4 bases, the J end lost 2 bases, and 13 bases lay between the germline ends. CDR3 protein: CASSLTTTTYEQYF. CDR3 DNA: TGTGCCAGCAGCCTTACGACAACTACCTACGAGCAGTACTTC.

This rearrangement joins TRBV3-1 to TRBJ2-2; 8 bases fit TRBD2. CDR1 and CDR2 from the germline V gene are LGHDT and YNNKEL (reference sequence). V lost 7 bases, J lost 6 bases, and 13 bases stayed unmatched. This CDR3 is built from 16 residues. CDR3 loop: CASNMLGTSSAGELFF. As DNA, the CDR3 is TGTGCCAGCAATATGTTGGGGACTAGTAGCGCCGGGGAGCTGTTTTTT.

This clonotype was found many times. The rearrangement links TRBV29-1 to TRBJ1-2; TRBD1 matches at 7 bases. V lost 8 bases, J lost 0 bases, and 12 bases stayed unmatched. The CDR3 spans 15 residues. The germline V gene has CDR1 SQVTM and CDR2 ANQGSEA. The CDR3 loop reads CSSRQGEDPNYGYTF. In nucleotides, the CDR3 is TGCAGCTCCCGACAGGGAGAAGATCCTAACTATGGCTACACCTTC.